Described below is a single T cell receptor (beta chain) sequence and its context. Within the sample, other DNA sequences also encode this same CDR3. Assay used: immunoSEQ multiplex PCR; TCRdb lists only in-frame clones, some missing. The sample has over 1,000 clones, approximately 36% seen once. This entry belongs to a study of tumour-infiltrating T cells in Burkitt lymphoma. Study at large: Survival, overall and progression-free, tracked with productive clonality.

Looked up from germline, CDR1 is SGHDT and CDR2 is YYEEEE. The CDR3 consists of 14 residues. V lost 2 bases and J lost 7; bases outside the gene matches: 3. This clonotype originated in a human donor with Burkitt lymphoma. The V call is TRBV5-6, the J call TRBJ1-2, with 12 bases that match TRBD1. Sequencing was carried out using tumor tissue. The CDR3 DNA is TGTGCCAGCAGCTTCGGGACAGGGGGCTCTGGCTACACCTTC. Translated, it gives CASSFGTGGSGYTF.